This T cell receptor (beta chain) comes out of a study of blood T cell repertoires in COVID-19 (dated by TCRdb to about 2020). Looking at the study overall: Samples covering the acute and convalescent phases of COVID-19 were provided by collaborators in the United States, Italy and Spain. The prospective study material was composed of cDNA or gDNA derived from T cells, B-cell-depleted T cells, or PBMCs. Subjects who had been exposed to COVID-19, were actively infected with it, or had recovered from it provided the deeply sampled blood TCRbeta repertoires that made up the dataset. A freely available public database, intended as a resource for researchers studying the immune response to SARS-CoV-2, is where the repertoires were released. Samples were obtained from the ongoing ImmuneRACE study (first 160 participants) and from over a thousand subjects provided by 6 global collaborators. Nearly every sample came with metadata listing a de-identified subject ID, COVID-19 status, age in years and sex. Where available, HLA class I and class II types were obtained from metadata supplied by the sample provider rather than from assay-based typing. Summary of the overall study and its limitations: Clinical and demographic metadata were provided uncurated, with the amount varying by source and participant.

From the cysteine up to the phenylalanine, the CDR3 has a length of 14 residues. Only the CDR3 DNA is retained, 42 bases long and in frame from the first base. The germline V gene (reference sequence) provides CDR1 SGHAT and CDR2 FQDESV. The V and J ends are trimmed by 6 bases and 6 bases, leaving 18 bases between them. Only one count was recorded for this clone. Its antigen is currently not known. It has no much larger one-base neighbor in the sample; base qualities were not kept. TCRbeta CDR3 regions were amplified from genomic DNA by means of the immunoSEQ Assay, a bias-controlled multiplex PCR. As for the original processing: Nucleated cell counts per sample were estimated from amplification of reference gene primers within the assay. To quantify the absolute abundance of each unique TCRbeta CDR3 rearrangement, sequence reads were collapsed and filtered. Productive Simpson clonality was computed per sample as the square root of Simpson's diversity index over productive rearrangements. This is the immuneACCESS table as TCRdb keeps it, with only in-frame sequences that have V and J called. A part of the clones is gone; compared with another copy, unresolved V genes explain less than half, and the rest is unexplained. V, J and clone size reflect that table, while D and trimming were determined from the DNA. The table for this sample lists around 38,000 clones; nearly 90% of them were counted only once. The ten largest account for about 6.1% of the sample.

Each collaborating institution followed its own protocols to collect whole blood in K2EDTA tubes. For TCRbeta analysis, collaborators shipped samples in one of three forms: frozen whole blood, isolated PBMCs, or DNA extracted from either of those sample types. Sequences were obtained from peripheral blood. The clonotype originates from a human donor in a cohort sampled during active COVID-19. The V and J segments used are TRBV11-1 and TRBJ2-7, and the D gene may be TRBD2, 6 bases matching. The CDR3 protein is CASSGAGARSEQYF. The DNA sequence is given as TGTGCCAGCAGTGGAGCGGGCGCCCGCTCCGAGCAGTACTTC.